A single sample gave rise to the 21 T cell receptor beta chains below, sequenced in a study of Graves' ophthalmopathy and Graves' hyperthyroidism. Beta-chain TCR CDR3 regions were amplified from RNA transcripts. Investigators did first-round RT-PCR with HTBI primers, then second-round multiplex PCR. TCRdb processed the multiplex PCR reads anew with MiXCR; each CDR3 protein has one entry. The data contain 30,000 to 50,000 distinct CDR3 sequences, approximately 50% of them seen just once; the ten biggest clones take up under 30%. Sequenced sample: peripheral blood. The source is an adult woman with stable Graves' hyperthyroidism.

This clonotype was counted many times. The chain joins TRBV27 to TRBJ2-3, with D unresolved. V shed 3 bases and J shed 0 bases, with 13 bases lying between them. Germline CDR1 and CDR2: MNHEY and SMNVEV (reference sequence). The CDR3 extends over 16 amino acids. The CDR3 here is CASSLGSGFSTDTQYF. DNA for the CDR3: TGTGCCAGCAGTTTGGGGTCCGGCTTTAGCACAGATACGCAGTATTTT.

CDR3 coding DNA: TGCAGTGCTAGAGAGTACACTAGCGGGAGGGCCGTAGAGACCCAGTACTTC. Its protein is CSAREYTSGRAVETQYF. The rearrangement joins TRBV20-1 to TRBJ2-5; 13 bases are a match to TRBD2. CDR1 and CDR2 from the germline V gene are DFQATT and SNEGSKA (reference sequence). This CDR3 is 17 amino acids long. The V gene end was trimmed by 0 bases and the J gene end by 4 bases; junction bases not matched to a gene: 8.

V and J are TRBV10-3 and TRBJ2-7, with 9 bases matching TRBD1. The CDR3 consists of 12 residues. V was pared by 7 bases and J by 5 bases, with 3 bases of the junction left unmatched. Per the germline V gene, CDR1 is ENHRY and CDR2 is SYGVKD. Here the CDR3 DNA reads TGTGCCATCAACCGGGACAGGGACGAGCAGTACTTC. It specifies CAINRDRDEQYF.

V usage is TRBV7-2 and J usage is TRBJ1-6; the match to TRBD1 covers 8 bases. This CDR3 contains 15 residues. V shed 5 bases, J shed 5 bases, and the junction held 5 bases outside the gene matches. Germline CDR1 reads SGHTA; CDR2 reads FQGNSA. The CDR3 region is CASSLGTGNNSPLHF. For the CDR3, the DNA is TGTGCCAGCAGCCTAGGGACAGGCAATAATTCACCCCTCCACTTT.

This chain links TRBV7-8 with TRBJ2-2, with 12 bases matching TRBD2. This CDR3 comprises 17 residues. Germline V lookup: CDR1 SGHVS, CDR2 FQNEAQ. The J segment lost 6 bases and the V segment lost 0 bases, leaving 5 bases of the junction unmatched. CDR3 residues: CASSLAPASGRAGELFF. The CDR3 coding sequence is TGTGCCAGCAGCTTAGCGCCGGCTAGCGGGAGGGCCGGGGAGCTGTTTTTT.

This clonotype came up many times. The chain carries TRBV5-1 and TRBJ2-7; possibly TRBD1 for D (6 bases). The germline gives CDR1 SGHRS, CDR2 YFSETQ. This CDR3 has 15 residues. V dropped 6 bases and J dropped 5 bases, with 21 bases sitting between them. The CDR3 nucleotides read TGCGCCAGCACTCATTTAGGGACACCGTCTGACGAGCAGTACTTC. This codes for CASTHLGTPSDEQYF.

This chain links TRBV7-2 with TRBJ2-5, with TRBD1 matching 8 bases. With 6 bases clipped from V and 3 bases from J, the junction kept 12 bases outside the gene matches. The CDR3 totals 16 residues. Per germline, CDR1 SGHTA and CDR2 FQGNSA. The CDR3 region is CASSLSGGQGKETQYF. CDR3 DNA: TGTGCCAGCAGTTTATCCGGAGGACAGGGAAAAGAGACCCAGTACTTC.

The V and J genes are TRBV10-3 and TRBJ1-5; 8 nucleotides line up with TRBD1. Germline V gene lookup returns CDR1 ENHRY and CDR2 SYGVKD. The V gene end was trimmed by 2 bases and the J gene end by 14 bases; junction bases not matched to a gene: 14. CDR3 length: 15 amino acids. CDR3: CAISEMWDRISYEHF. CDR3 coding DNA: TGTGCCATCAGTGAGATGTGGGACAGGATCTCCTACGAGCATTTT.

This chain connects TRBV5-1 to TRBJ1-2, with TRBD1 identical over 9 bases. CDR3 length: 14 residues. The V gene's germline CDR1 is SGHRS and CDR2 YFSETQ. Trimming removed 4 bases from V and 8 bases from J; junction bases left unmatched: 9. Written as DNA, the CDR3 is TGCGCCAGCAGCGCCACAGGGGGCGCGGCAGGCTACACCTTC. Translated: CASSATGGAAGYTF.

This clonotype was picked up a small number of times. The chain links TRBV20-1 to TRBJ2-5; 14 bases are shared with TRBD2. V was pared by 2 bases and J by 4 bases, with 6 bases of the junction left unmatched. The CDR3 loop spans 16 amino acids. Germline CDR1 and CDR2: DFQATT and SNEGSKA (reference sequence). As DNA, the CDR3 is TGCAGTGCTAGAATAGAGACTAGCGGGAGGGCAGAGACCCAGTACTTC. Translation gives CSARIETSGRAETQYF.

As DNA, the CDR3 is TGTGCCAGCAGCTTATTGCCTGGGGCGAGTGAAAAACTGTTTTTT. The encoded protein is CASSLLPGASEKLFF. The chain joins TRBV7-3 to TRBJ1-4; possible D gene TRBD1, 5 bases. With 2 bases removed from V and 7 bases from J, the gap between germline ends came to 14 bases. The CDR3 is made up of 15 amino acids. Germline V gene data show CDR1 as SGHTA and CDR2 as FQGTGA.

The CDR3 DNA reads as TGTGCCACCAGCAGAGATCATCCAGACTACGAGCAGTACTTC. Translating it yields CATSRDHPDYEQYF. The chain combines TRBV15 with TRBJ2-7; D not certain. The CDR3 sequence is 14 residues long. CDR1 is LNHNV and CDR2 is YYDKDF in the germline V gene (reference sequence). Trimming took off 0 bases at V and 3 bases at J, with 9 bases between the two ends.

About this clonotype: A junction boundary mismatches the germline segment, possibly from a read error. The rearrangement uses TRBV7-2 and TRBJ1-2; D remains ambiguous. CDR3 length equals 15 residues. In germline, CDR1 is SGHTA, CDR2 FQGNSA. The CDR3 sequence is CASSFTDRANYGYSF. The CDR3 bases are TGCGCCAGCAGCTTCACAGACCGAGCTAACTATGGCTACAGCTTC.

The chain joins TRBV20-1 to TRBJ1-5; the D is unclear. This CDR3 region has 14 residues. Trimming removed 1 base at V and 3 bases at J, with 10 bases between. Germline V gene sequence: CDR1 DFQATT, CDR2 SNEGSKA (reference sequence). The CDR3 DNA is TGCAGTGCTAGAGCTGGAGGCATCAATCAGCCCCAGCATTTT. It specifies CSARAGGINQPQHF.

This clonotype appeared many times. The V gene is TRBV11-2, the J gene TRBJ1-4; the D gene is possibly TRBD1 (5 bases). This CDR3 is built from 12 residues. Germline V CDR1 and CDR2: SGHAT, FQNNGV. V lost 7 bases to trimming and J lost 8 bases, with 11 bases between them. The CDR3 coding sequence is TGTGCCAGCACCTCGGCAGGGGAAAAACTGTTTTTT. The encoded protein is CASTSAGEKLFF.

The V call is TRBV7-9, the J call TRBJ2-7; 9 bases align to TRBD2. Germline trimming cut 1 base from V and 0 bases from J; bases unmatched to any gene: 4. The CDR3 sequence is 16 residues long. Germline V CDR1 and CDR2: SEHNR, FQNEAQ (reference sequence). The DNA for the CDR3 is TGTGCCAGCAGCTTAGTCGCGGGAGGGCCCTCCTACGAGCAGTACTTC. This gives the protein CASSLVAGGPSYEQYF.

This clonotype appeared many times. The chain links TRBV9 to TRBJ2-1; the D call may be TRBD1 or TRBD2 (5 bases each). CDR1 and CDR2 from the germline V gene are SGDLS and YYNGEE. This CDR3 comprises 15 residues. Trimming pared 0 bases from V and 5 bases from J, leaving 12 bases between. CDR3 sequence (DNA): TGTGCCAGCAGCGTAGGGGACCTTAGGAACAATGAGCAGTTCTTC. It is translated as CASSVGDLRNNEQFF.

The rearrangement uses TRBV5-1 and TRBJ2-2; 14 positions match TRBD2. J lost 1 base, V lost 4 bases, and 6 bases had no gene match. The CDR3 has 18 residues. Per the germline V gene, CDR1 is SGHRS and CDR2 is YFSETQ. This CDR3 reads CASSGIGTSGGNTGELFF. The CDR3 DNA reads as TGCGCCAGCAGCGGAATCGGGACTAGCGGGGGGAACACCGGGGAGCTGTTTTTT.

A note on this clonotype: With a much larger clone just one base away, this may be a read error. This rearrangement joins TRBV7-3 to TRBJ2-2, with 12 positions matching TRBD2. CDR1 and CDR2 (germline): SGHTA, FQGTGA. The CDR3 has 17 residues. With 5 bases clipped from V and 4 bases from J, the junction kept 8 bases outside the gene matches. The CDR3 sequence: CASSQRTSGAGTGELFF. CDR3 nucleotides: TGTGCCAGCAGCCAGCGGACTAGCGGGGCGGGCACCGGGGAGCTGTTTTTT.

This clonotype occurred many times. The gene calls are TRBV6-6 and TRBJ2-2, with 7 positions matching TRBD1. The CDR3 has 15 amino acids. Unmatched junction bases numbered 7, after V lost 4 bases and J lost 5 bases. Germline CDR1 reads MNHNY; CDR2 reads SVGAGI (reference sequence). The CDR3 DNA reads as TGTGCCAGCAGTTTCCGGGACAGAGGTACCGGGGAGCTGTTTTTT. This translates into CASSFRDRGTGELFF.

The chain uses TRBV29-1 and TRBJ2-7, with TRBD1 identical over 11 bases. With 8 bases clipped from V and 7 bases from J, the junction kept 7 bases outside the gene matches. Germline CDR1 reads SQVTM; CDR2 reads ANQGSEA. The length of the CDR3 is 12 residues. The CDR3 DNA reads as TGCAGCACTCGGACAGGGGGCAATGAGCAGTACTTC. As protein: CSTRTGGNEQYF.